This TCR beta chain appears in the sequencing data of a study of read filtering for tumor transcriptome and immune sequencing. Study information: RNA-seq yielded only roughly 75 to 1273 TCR reads, IR-seq about 4 to 10.27 million.

The library was built from about 400 ng RNA with molecular barcoded adaptors for alpha/delta and beta/gamma chains. TCRdb re-called the reads through MiXCR, storing one row per CDR3 protein. This repertoire shows 90,000 or so distinct CDR3 sequences, 20% to 25% found once; its top ten account for roughly an eighth. The CDR3 covers 15 residues. V gave up 6 bases and J gave up 0 bases; unmatched junction bases: 7. From germline, CDR1 is MNHNS and CDR2 SASEGT. This clonotype was seen many times. The chain couples TRBV6-1 to TRBJ2-5, with 7 nucleotides matching TRBD2. This TCR was sampled from a donor older than 35 with multiple myeloma. Material: a population of CD138-negative cells sorted from bone marrow. Here the CDR3 DNA reads TGTGCCAGCAGGGCTAGCGGATTGTACCAAGAGACCCAGTACTTC. Translating gives CASRASGLYQETQYF.